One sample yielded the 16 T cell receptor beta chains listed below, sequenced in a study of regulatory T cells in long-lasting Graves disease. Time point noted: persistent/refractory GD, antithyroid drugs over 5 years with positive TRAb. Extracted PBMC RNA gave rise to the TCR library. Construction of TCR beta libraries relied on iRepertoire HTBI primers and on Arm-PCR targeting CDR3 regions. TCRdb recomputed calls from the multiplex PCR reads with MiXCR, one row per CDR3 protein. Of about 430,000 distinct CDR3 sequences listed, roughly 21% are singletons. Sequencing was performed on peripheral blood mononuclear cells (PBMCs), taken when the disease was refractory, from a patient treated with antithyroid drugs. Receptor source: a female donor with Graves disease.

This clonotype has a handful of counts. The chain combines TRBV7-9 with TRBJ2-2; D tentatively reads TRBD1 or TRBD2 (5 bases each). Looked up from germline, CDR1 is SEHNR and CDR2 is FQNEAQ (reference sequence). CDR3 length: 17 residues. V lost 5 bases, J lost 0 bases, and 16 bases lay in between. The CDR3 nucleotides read TGTGCCAGCAGCCCTGGGACGGTCTTTGCGAACACCGGGGAGCTGTTTTTT. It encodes CASSPGTVFANTGELFF.

The CDR3 sequence is CAWSSDGQGVWQETQYF. In nucleotides, the CDR3 is TGTGCCTGGAGCTCAGACGGACAGGGGGTTTGGCAAGAGACCCAGTACTTC. The chain carries TRBV30 and TRBJ2-5; 10 nucleotides match TRBD1. Per germline, CDR1 GTSNPN and CDR2 SVGIG (reference sequence). The CDR3 contains 17 residues. The trim removed 3 bases at V and 2 bases at J, leaving 12 bases unmatched.

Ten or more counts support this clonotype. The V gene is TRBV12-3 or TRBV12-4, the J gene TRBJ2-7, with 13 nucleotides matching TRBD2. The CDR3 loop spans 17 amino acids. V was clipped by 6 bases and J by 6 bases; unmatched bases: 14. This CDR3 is CASSLLAGGPGWGEQYF. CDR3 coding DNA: TGTGCCAGCAGCCTACTAGCGGGAGGGCCCGGTTGGGGCGAGCAGTACTTC.

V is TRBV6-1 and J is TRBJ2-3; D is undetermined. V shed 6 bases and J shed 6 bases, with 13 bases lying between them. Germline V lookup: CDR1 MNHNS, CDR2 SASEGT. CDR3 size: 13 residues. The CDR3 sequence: CASSLGLSDTQYF. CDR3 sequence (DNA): TGTGCCAGCAGCTTAGGCCTCTCGGATACGCAGTATTTT.

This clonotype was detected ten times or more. The CDR3: CASRGGTGGSKIEETQYF. Written as DNA, the CDR3 is TGTGCCAGCAGGGGGGGGACAGGAGGGTCCAAGATTGAAGAGACCCAGTACTTC. This chain joins TRBV28 and TRBJ2-5, with D perhaps TRBD1 (8 bases). The CDR3 extends over 18 amino acids. Germline CDR1 is MDHEN and CDR2 is SYDVKM. V was shortened by 6 bases and J by 3 bases, with 26 bases between the two germline ends.

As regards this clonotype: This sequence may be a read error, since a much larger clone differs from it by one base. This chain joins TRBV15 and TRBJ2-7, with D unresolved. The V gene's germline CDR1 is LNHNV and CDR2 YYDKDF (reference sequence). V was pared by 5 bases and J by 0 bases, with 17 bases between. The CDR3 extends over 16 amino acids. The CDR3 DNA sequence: TGTGCCACCAGCGGTGTGCCCCGACGGGTCTCCTACGAGCAGTACTTC. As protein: CATSGVPRRVSYEQYF.

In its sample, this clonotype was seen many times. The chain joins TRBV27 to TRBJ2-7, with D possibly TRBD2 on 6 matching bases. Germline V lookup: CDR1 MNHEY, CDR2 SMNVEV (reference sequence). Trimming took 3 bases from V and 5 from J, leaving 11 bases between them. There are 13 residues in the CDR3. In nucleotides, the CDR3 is TGTGCCAGCAGTTTTGTTGGAGGGGACGAGCAGTACTTC. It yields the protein CASSFVGGDEQYF.

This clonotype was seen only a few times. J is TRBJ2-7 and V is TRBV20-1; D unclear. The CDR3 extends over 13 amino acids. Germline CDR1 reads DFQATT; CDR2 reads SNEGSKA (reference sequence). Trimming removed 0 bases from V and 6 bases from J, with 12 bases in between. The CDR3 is CSARDLGIPEQYF. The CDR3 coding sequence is TGCAGTGCTAGAGATTTAGGGATCCCCGAGCAGTACTTC.

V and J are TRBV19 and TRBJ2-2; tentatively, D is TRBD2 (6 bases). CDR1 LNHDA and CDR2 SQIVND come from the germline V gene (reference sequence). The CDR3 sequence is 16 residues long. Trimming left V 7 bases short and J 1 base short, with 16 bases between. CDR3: CASNALRRGNTGELFF. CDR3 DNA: TGTGCCAGTAATGCCTTGAGGAGGGGGAACACCGGGGAGCTGTTTTTT.

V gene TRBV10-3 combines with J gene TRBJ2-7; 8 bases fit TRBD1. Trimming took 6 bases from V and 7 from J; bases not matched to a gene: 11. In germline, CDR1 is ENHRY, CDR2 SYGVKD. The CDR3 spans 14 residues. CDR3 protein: CAIRVDRDDGEQYF. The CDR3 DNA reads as TGTGCCATCAGGGTGGACAGGGACGATGGGGAGCAGTACTTC.

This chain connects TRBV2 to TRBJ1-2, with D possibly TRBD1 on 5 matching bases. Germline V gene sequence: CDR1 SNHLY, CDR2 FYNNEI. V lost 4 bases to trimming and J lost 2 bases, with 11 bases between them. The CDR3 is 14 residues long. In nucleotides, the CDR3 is TGTGCCAGCAGTGCCACGACAGCAAACTATGGCTACACCTTC. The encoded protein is CASSATTANYGYTF.

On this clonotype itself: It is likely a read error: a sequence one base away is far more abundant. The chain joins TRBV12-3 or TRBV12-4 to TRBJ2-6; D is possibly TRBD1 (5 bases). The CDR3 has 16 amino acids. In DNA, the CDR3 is TGTGCCAGCAACACAGGTGGAGCCTCTGGGACCAACGTCCTGACTTTC. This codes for CASNTGGASGTNVLTF.

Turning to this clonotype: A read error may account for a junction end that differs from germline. This CDR3 reads CASSYGAAASGANVLAF. CDR3 bases: TGTGCCAGCAGTTACGGGGCGGCGGCATCTGGGGCCAACGTCCTGGCTTTC. V usage is TRBV6-5 and J usage is TRBJ2-6; D perhaps matches TRBD1 (5 bases). CDR1 and CDR2 from the germline V gene are MNHEY and SVGAGI. CDR3 size: 17 residues.

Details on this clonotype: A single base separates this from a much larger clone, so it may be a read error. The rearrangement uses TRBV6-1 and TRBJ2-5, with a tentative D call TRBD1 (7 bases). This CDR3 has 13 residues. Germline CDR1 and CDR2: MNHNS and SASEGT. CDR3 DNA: TGTGCCAGCAGTGATCAGGGGGGAGAGACCCGGTACTTC. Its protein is CASSDQGGETRYF.

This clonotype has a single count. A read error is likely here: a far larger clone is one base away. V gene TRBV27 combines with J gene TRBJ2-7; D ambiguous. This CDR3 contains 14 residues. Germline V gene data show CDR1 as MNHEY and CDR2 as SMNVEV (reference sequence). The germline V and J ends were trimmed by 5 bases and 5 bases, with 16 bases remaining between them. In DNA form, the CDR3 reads TGTGCCAGCAGTGAGTCGACCGACAAAGACGAGCAGTACTTC. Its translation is CASSESTDKDEQYF.

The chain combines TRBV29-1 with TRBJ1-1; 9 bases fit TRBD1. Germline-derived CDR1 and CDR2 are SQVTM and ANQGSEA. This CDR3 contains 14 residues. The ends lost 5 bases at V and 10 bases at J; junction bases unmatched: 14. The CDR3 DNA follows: TGCAGCGTTTTACCGGGACAGGGCGAGTCTGGAGCTTTCTTT. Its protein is CSVLPGQGESGAFF.